This passage covers 10 T cell receptor beta chains from one sample sequenced in a study of siplizumab effects on memory and regulatory T cells. Method: immunoSEQ multiplex PCR; TCRdb's copy keeps in-frame clones and lacks some. The table includes about 82,000 clones, roughly 87% detected once. The sequencing input was Tregs sorted from blood. Source of these receptors: a human donor in good health.

The chain uses TRBV18 and TRBJ2-5; 13 positions match TRBD2. Germline V gene sequence: CDR1 KGHSH, CDR2 LQKENI. V shed 2 bases and J 1 base; nucleotides not matched to a gene: 4. CDR3 length equals 17 residues. CDR3: CASSPLTSGGSQETQYF. In nucleotides, the CDR3 is TGTGCCAGCTCACCATTGACTAGCGGGGGGTCCCAAGAGACCCAGTACTTC.

J is TRBJ2-7 and V is TRBV9, with 13 bases identical to TRBD2. J lost 6 bases, V lost 4 bases, and 4 bases had no gene match. Germline CDR1 is SGDLS and CDR2 is YYNGEE. The CDR3 loop spans 14 amino acids. CDR3 region: CASSQLAGGLEQYF. The CDR3 region has the DNA TGTGCCAGCAGCCAACTAGCGGGGGGGCTCGAGCAGTACTTC.

The genes are TRBV7-2 and TRBJ1-1; perhaps TRBD1 as D (5 bases). V lost 1 base, J lost 3 bases, and 18 bases lay in between. This CDR3 region has 17 residues. From germline, CDR1 is SGHTA and CDR2 FQGNSA. In DNA, the CDR3 is TGTGCCAGCAGCTTAGGAGGAGGGGCCGCCGGAGACACTGAAGCTTTCTTT. Translation gives CASSLGGGAAGDTEAFF.

This clone was recorded only once. V usage is TRBV11-1 and J usage is TRBJ1-1, with D hard to call. CDR1 and CDR2 (germline): SGHAT, FQDESV (reference sequence). The CDR3 sequence is 13 residues long. Trimming took off 5 bases at V and 1 base at J, with 8 bases between the two ends. The CDR3 coding sequence is TGTGCCAGCAGCCTTCCACCGAACACTGAAGCTTTCTTT. It yields the protein CASSLPPNTEAFF.

DNA of the CDR3: TGTGCCAGCAGTACAACGACAGGCCCACTGTTTTTT. Amino acids: CASSTTTGPLFF. This rearrangement joins TRBV28 to TRBJ1-4, with D possibly TRBD1 on 6 matching bases. The CDR3 sequence is 12 residues long. Germline V gene lookup returns CDR1 MDHEN and CDR2 SYDVKM. V was cut by 5 bases and J by 13 bases, with 14 bases left in between.

This clone is medium-sized. This chain links TRBV5-4 with TRBJ1-2; possibly TRBD1 for D (6 bases). CDR1 and CDR2 from the germline V gene are SGHNT and YYREEE (reference sequence). Trimming took off 5 bases at V and 8 bases at J, with 16 bases between the two ends. The CDR3 is made up of 13 amino acids. The DNA of the CDR3 is TGTGCCAGCAGTCACAGGGATCAAGGGGGCTACACCTTC. Its protein is CASSHRDQGGYTF.

The chain links TRBV6-6 to TRBJ2-3, with D uncertain. With 4 bases removed from V and 2 bases from J, the gap between germline ends came to 10 bases. The germline gives CDR1 MNHNY, CDR2 SVGAGI (reference sequence). This CDR3 region has 14 residues. The CDR3 DNA follows: TGTGCCAGCAGTTTCCCATCATCCACAGATACGCAGTATTTT. Translating it yields CASSFPSSTDTQYF.

V gene TRBV5-4 combines with J gene TRBJ2-1; TRBD2 matches 9 bases. The CDR3 is 15 amino acids. V was pared by 1 base and J by 13 bases, with 12 bases of the junction left unmatched. Germline CDR1 is SGHNT and CDR2 is YYREEE (reference sequence). This chain's CDR3 is CASSLTRGGQMGQFF. The DNA of the CDR3 is TGTGCCAGCAGCTTGACGCGGGGGGGCCAAATGGGTCAGTTCTTC.

V gene TRBV20-1 combines with J gene TRBJ2-7; 8 nucleotides line up with TRBD1. V was clipped by 6 bases and J by 7 bases; unmatched bases: 5. From germline, CDR1 is DFQATT and CDR2 SNEGSKA (reference sequence). CDR3 length equals 11 residues. CDR3: CSASDRDEQYF. Written as DNA, the CDR3 is TGCAGTGCGTCGGACAGGGATGAGCAGTACTTC.

This clone was recorded once. This sequence joins TRBV4-1 and TRBJ2-3; no clear D gene. V was trimmed by 0 bases and J by 1 base, leaving 20 bases between them. The CDR3 sequence is 19 residues long. Per germline, CDR1 MGHRA and CDR2 YSYEKL. The CDR3 nucleotides are TGCGCCAGCAGCCAAGATACGCTAGTTCAAGGGTGGGGCACAGATACGCAGTATTTT. Encoded protein: CASSQDTLVQGWGTDTQYF.